Below are 20 T cell receptor beta chains sequenced from a single sample in a study of cytomegalovirus exposure and HLA in healthy donors. The study ran its PCR with 60 Vbeta and 13 Jbeta primers. The protocol was immunoSEQ multiplex PCR, while the TCRdb copy is restricted to in-frame clones and leaves out a portion. The table shows fewer than 250,000 clones, with 80% to 90% occurring only once. Sequenced material: PBMCs. The origin of the receptors is a man aged 35 to 55 in good health and CMV-seropositive.

This clone was seen a handful of times. The V gene is TRBV25-1, the J gene TRBJ1-2; D gene uncertain. The CDR3 length is 15 residues. Trimming pared 1 base from V and 2 bases from J, leaving 11 bases between. Looked up from germline, CDR1 is MGHDK and CDR2 is SYGVNS. CDR3 bases: TGTGCCAGCAGTGAATCGCGGGGATCAAACTATGGCTACACCTTC. It codes for CASSESRGSNYGYTF.

For this clone: At one of its ends the junction is not consistent with the germline gene, which may arise from a read error. The chain is built from TRBV7-7 and TRBJ2-1; possibly TRBD1 for D (5 bases). The germline gives CDR1 SSHAT, CDR2 FNYEAQ (reference sequence). The CDR3 is made up of 12 amino acids. CDR3 sequence (DNA): TGTGCTAGCAGCCCGGACAACAATGAGCAGTTCTTC. It encodes CASSPDNNEQFF.

This clone was observed a single time. The chain combines TRBV27 with TRBJ2-4; possibly TRBD1 for D (6 bases). Germline-derived CDR1 and CDR2 are MNHEY and SMNVEV (reference sequence). Between the trimmed V and J ends, which lost 4 bases and 15 bases, there was a span of 19 bases. CDR3 length: 13 residues. The CDR3 sequence: CASSSTTGHWGYF. The DNA of the CDR3 is TGTGCCAGCAGTTCCACCACGGGACACTGGGGGTACTTC.

This chain links TRBV5-1 with TRBJ1-1, with D perhaps TRBD1 (5 bases). The V gene lost 2 bases and the J gene lost 7 bases, with 15 bases spanning the gap. This CDR3 has 14 amino acids. Germline CDR1 is SGHRS and CDR2 is YFSETQ. CDR3 DNA sequence: TGCGCCAGCAGCTTTCGGCGGGGCGTGGATGAAGCTTTCTTT. It specifies CASSFRRGVDEAFF.

The chain uses TRBV28 and TRBJ1-1, with no clear D. Trimming pared 5 bases from V and 8 bases from J, leaving 18 bases between. The CDR3 loop spans 14 amino acids. Germline-derived CDR1 and CDR2 are MDHEN and SYDVKM. The CDR3 bases are TGTGCCAGCAGTGACACGGGAGGGTCTATCGAAGCTTTCTTT. It specifies CASSDTGGSIEAFF.

The chain is built from TRBV29-1 and TRBJ2-3; possibly TRBD1 for D (6 bases). CDR1 is SQVTM, CDR2 ANQGSEA, per germline. This CDR3 spans 14 amino acids. The V gene lost 4 bases and the J gene lost 5 bases, with 16 bases spanning the gap. The CDR3 reads CSVGQVASRDTQYF. In DNA form, the CDR3 reads TGCAGCGTTGGACAGGTGGCGTCGAGAGATACGCAGTATTTT.

The chain combines TRBV9 with TRBJ2-3; perhaps TRBD2 as D (5 bases). V lost 0 bases and J 0 bases, leaving 8 bases between the germline ends. The CDR3 runs 15 residues. CDR1 SGDLS and CDR2 YYNGEE come from the germline V gene. CDR3 DNA sequence: TGTGCCAGCAGCGTAGCGGGAACTAGCACAGATACGCAGTATTTT. Translated, it gives CASSVAGTSTDTQYF.

The gene calls are TRBV29-1 and TRBJ1-1; 10 bases fit TRBD1. This CDR3 contains 13 residues. The trim removed 8 bases at V and 1 base at J, leaving 4 bases unmatched. In germline, CDR1 is SQVTM, CDR2 ANQGSEA. The CDR3 nucleotides are TGCAGCTTATGGGACAGGGGGAACACTGAAGCTTTCTTT. It encodes CSLWDRGNTEAFF.

DNA for the CDR3: TGTGCCAGCAGTTTAGCGAGGGGGGGCGGAGGAGAGACCCAGTACTTC. This sequence encodes CASSLARGGGGETQYF. J is TRBJ2-5 and V is TRBV27, with D perhaps TRBD2 (7 bases). CDR3 length equals 16 residues. V was clipped by 2 bases and J by 4 bases, with 17 bases between them. Germline CDR1 reads MNHEY; CDR2 reads SMNVEV (reference sequence).

Comment on this clone: The identical CDR3 is also encoded by other nucleotide sequences in the sample. J is TRBJ1-1 and V is TRBV27, with D possibly being TRBD1 (6 bases). From germline, CDR1 is MNHEY and CDR2 SMNVEV (reference sequence). The V gene lost 2 bases and the J gene lost 6 bases, with 16 bases spanning the gap. The CDR3 sequence is 15 residues long. CDR3 sequence reads: CASSLGSQGFPEAFF. The CDR3 DNA reads TGTGCCAGCAGTTTAGGGTCCCAGGGGTTCCCTGAAGCTTTCTTT.

The V gene is TRBV29-1, the J gene TRBJ1-2, with a tentative D call TRBD1 (5 bases). The V gene's germline CDR1 is SQVTM and CDR2 ANQGSEA. V lost 5 bases, J lost 6 bases, and 10 bases lay in between. This CDR3 is 11 amino acids long. The CDR3 here is CSVQRGDGYTF. CDR3 nucleotides: TGCAGCGTTCAACGGGGGGATGGCTACACCTTC.

The CDR3 sequence is CASSEAEEGATGANVLTF. For the CDR3, the DNA is TGTGCCAGCAGTGAAGCGGAAGAGGGGGCGACTGGGGCCAACGTCCTGACTTTC. The chain joins TRBV6-1 to TRBJ2-6, with 7 bases that match TRBD1. CDR3 length: 18 residues. CDR1 is MNHNS, CDR2 SASEGT, per germline. Losses at the gene ends were 0 bases for V and 2 bases for J; bases not matched to a gene: 7.

The chain joins TRBV11-3 to TRBJ2-3; 9 nucleotides align to TRBD2. The CDR3 is 12 residues long. J gave up 4 bases and V 9 bases, and 2 bases lay outside the gene matches. Germline CDR1 is SGHNT and CDR2 is YENEEA. The CDR3 region has the DNA TGTGCCAGTAGCGGGAGTGCAGATACGCAGTATTTT. This translates into CASSGSADTQYF.

The chain links TRBV6-6 to TRBJ2-1, with D possibly TRBD2 on 6 matching bases. The germline V gene encodes CDR1 MNHNY and CDR2 SVGAGI (reference sequence). The V gene lost 6 bases and the J gene lost 4 bases, with 16 bases spanning the gap. The CDR3 has 15 residues. The CDR3 sequence: CASSSQGGGYNEQFF. In DNA form, the CDR3 reads TGTGCCAGCAGCTCCCAGGGCGGAGGGTACAATGAGCAGTTCTTC.

The chain combines TRBV18 with TRBJ2-4; 9 nucleotides match TRBD1. The CDR3 has 14 residues. The V and J ends lost 5 bases and 5 bases, in that order; junction bases with no gene match: 4. Germline-derived CDR1 and CDR2 are KGHSH and LQKENI. CDR3: CASSAQGAQNIQYF. CDR3 nucleotides: TGTGCCAGCTCAGCACAGGGGGCCCAAAACATTCAGTACTTC.

This rearrangement joins TRBV6-5 to TRBJ1-5, with TRBD1 matching 7 bases. The V gene's germline CDR1 is MNHEY and CDR2 SVGAGI. Trimming cost V 6 bases and J 0 bases; bases outside gene matches: 5. This CDR3 region has 15 residues. The CDR3 DNA is TGTGCCAGCAGGCCGACAGGGACTAGCAATCAGCCCCAGCATTTT. Translated, it gives CASRPTGTSNQPQHF.

The chain has TRBV7-2 and TRBJ1-3; D not resolved. This CDR3 is built from 12 residues. The ends were cut back, 2 bases at V and 4 bases at J, with 3 bases in the middle. Germline-derived CDR1 and CDR2 are SGHTA and FQGNSA. Written as DNA, the CDR3 is TGTGCCAGCAGCTTATCGGGAAACACCATATATTTT. This sequence encodes CASSLSGNTIYF.

V gene TRBV28 combines with J gene TRBJ1-2, with TRBD1 as a possible D gene (5 bases). V was cut by 5 bases and J by 8 bases, with 12 bases left in between. The germline V gene encodes CDR1 MDHEN and CDR2 SYDVKM. CDR3 length equals 12 residues. CDR3 nucleotide sequence: TGTGCCAGCAGTCTCAGGGAAGTGGGCTACACCTTC. Amino acids: CASSLREVGYTF.

In the case of this clone: Compared with germline, one end of the junction differs, possibly owing to a read error. The rearrangement links TRBV27 to TRBJ2-7, with 9 bases matching TRBD1. Germline V gene sequence: CDR1 MNHEY, CDR2 SMNVEV (reference sequence). CDR3 size: 14 residues. CDR3 sequence (DNA): TGTGCCAGCAGTAAAGGGACAGGGTTCTACGAGCAGCACTTC. Translating gives CASSKGTGFYEQHF.

The count of this clone is one. This chain links TRBV2 with TRBJ2-1; TRBD2 matches 12 bases. The CDR3 loop spans 15 amino acids. V lost 5 bases to trimming and J lost 3 bases; unmatched junction nucleotides: 2. Germline CDR1 reads SNHLY; CDR2 reads FYNNEI. In nucleotides, the CDR3 is TGTGCCAGCAGTCCGACTAGCGGGAGCTACAATGAGCAGTTCTTC. Its translation is CASSPTSGSYNEQFF.